Following are 5 T cell receptor beta chains from one sample sequenced in a study of blood T cell repertoires in COVID-19. This table comes from immunoSEQ multiplex PCR, and its TCRdb copy is limited to in-frame clones, with some not included. The sample yields about 100,000 clones, about 86% seen once. Sequenced: peripheral blood. Receptor source: a human donor in a cohort sampled during active COVID-19.

This chain links TRBV5-1 with TRBJ2-3; TRBD1 might be the D (6 bases). V dropped 4 bases and J dropped 4 bases, with 10 bases sitting between them. The CDR3 covers 13 residues. CDR1 is SGHRS and CDR2 is YFSETQ in the germline V gene. The CDR3 here is CASSEQGPDTQYF. CDR3 in DNA: TGCGCCAGCAGCGAACAGGGTCCAGATACGCAGTATTTT.

The chain uses TRBV5-1 and TRBJ2-7, with 15 bases identical to TRBD2. This CDR3 has 16 residues. The germline CDR1 and CDR2 sequences are SGHRS and YFSETQ. V gave up 4 bases and J gave up 0 bases; unmatched junction bases: 2. The CDR3 sequence is CASSEGLAGGSYEQYF. CDR3 nucleotide sequence: TGCGCCAGCAGCGAGGGACTAGCGGGAGGCTCCTACGAGCAGTACTTC.

This chain links TRBV4-1 with TRBJ2-7; TRBD2 matches at 7 bases. The J segment lost 0 bases and the V segment lost 0 bases, leaving 11 bases of the junction unmatched. This CDR3 comprises 18 residues. Germline V gene lookup returns CDR1 MGHRA and CDR2 YSYEKL. The CDR3 is CASSQDPGGGMSSYEQYF. The CDR3 bases are TGCGCCAGCAGCCAAGATCCGGGGGGAGGGATGAGCTCCTACGAGCAGTACTTC.

The chain has TRBV5-1 and TRBJ2-7; possibly TRBD1 for D (5 bases). V lost 5 bases, J lost 6 bases, and 12 bases lay in between. Germline CDR1 reads SGHRS; CDR2 reads YFSETQ. The CDR3 loop spans 12 amino acids. CDR3 in amino acids: CASSPRQTEQYF. The CDR3 nucleotides are TGCGCCAGCAGTCCTCGACAGACCGAGCAGTACTTC.

The V gene is TRBV2, the J gene TRBJ1-2; D is unresolved. The V and J ends lost 0 bases and 4 bases respectively, with 15 bases between them. The CDR3 sequence is 16 residues long. CDR1 and CDR2 from the germline V gene are SNHLY and FYNNEI. Written as DNA, the CDR3 is TGTGCCAGCAGTGAAGCGAGGGCAAAGGATGGCTATGGCTACACCTTC. This encodes CASSEARAKDGYGYTF.